This TCR beta chain was sequenced during a study of a mutant IDH1 vaccine in newly diagnosed glioma. With regard to this clone: What it binds is not known.

Study findings and constraints: The occurrence of vaccine-induced immune responses was seen in 93.3% of patients.

Germline-derived CDR1 and CDR2 are SQVTM and ANQGSEA. V was clipped by 6 bases and J by 11 bases; unmatched bases: 9. This CDR3 contains 12 residues. Time point noted: week 47, end of study. Vaccine doses each comprised 300 ug of mutant IDH1 20-mer peptide, with topical imiquimod. Data came from immunoSEQ multiplex PCR; TCRdb stores just in-frame clones and leaves some out. The table shows approximately 22,000 clones, with over 80% occurring only once. The input for sequencing was PBMCs, taken from a glioma patient whose treatment included an IDH1 peptide vaccine. This clonotype was obtained from a man aged 35-49 years with glioma. Some clones in this sample may be carry-over from other donors' samples. The V gene is TRBV29-1, the J gene TRBJ2-3; 9 bases map to TRBD1. In DNA, the CDR3 is TGCAGCGTGGTAGGGACAGGGTTAAAGCAGTATTTT. This gives the protein CSVVGTGLKQYF.